This T cell receptor (beta chain) emerged from a study of blood T cell repertoires in COVID-19. Original handling: For nucleated cells, counts were estimated from reference gene primer amplification. Profiling relied on immunoSEQ multiplex PCR, and the TCRdb table lists in-frame clones only, not all of them. Clonal size and the V and J genes are those of that table, whereas D and trimming came from the DNA. The table shows hundreds of thousands of clones, with about 87% occurring only once. The CDR3 length is 15 residues. Germline lookup yields CDR1 SGHAT and CDR2 FQNNGV. Trimming cost V 5 bases and J 1 base; bases outside gene matches: 4.

V is TRBV11-2 and J is TRBJ1-1; 10 bases agree with TRBD1. The TCR originated in a woman in her 40s who had recovered from COVID-19. Input material: peripheral blood. The CDR3 DNA reads as TGTGCCAGCAGCCCCGGGGACAGGGGGAACACTGAAGCTTTCTTT. As protein: CASSPGDRGNTEAFF.